The following is a TCR beta chain sequence with its context. The sample comes from a study of T cell repertoires in cytomegalovirus infection. Germline V gene sequence: CDR1 SNHLY, CDR2 FYNNEI. There are 14 residues in the CDR3. Trimming cost V 4 bases and J 4 bases, with 11 bases left between them. Via MiXCR, TCRdb re-called the reads, giving one row per CDR3 protein. The sample has approximately 700,000 distinct CDR3 sequences, about a third seen once; the top ten hold 2.5% to 3.5%. Sequencing was carried out using PBMCs. The genes are TRBV2 and TRBJ1-5; weak D call: TRBD1 (6 bases). The TCR was taken from a human donor in good health (CMV status not recorded). Some clones in this sample may be carry-over from other donors' samples. CDR3 residues: CASSATGWNQPQHF. In DNA form, the CDR3 reads TGTGCCAGCAGTGCGACAGGCTGGAATCAGCCCCAGCATTTT.